In this sample, the clone carrying this T cell receptor beta chain turned up a few times. TCRdb independently ran MiXCR on the 5' RACE reads; one entry per CDR3 protein. The sample lists 450,000 or so distinct CDR3 sequences; 12% to 15% were seen once. This entry comes from a study of identical twins. With V trimmed by 9 bases and J by 6 bases, 6 bases remained unmatched. Germline loops: CDR1 ENHRY, CDR2 SYGVKD. CDR3 size: 12 residues. The same data also contributed to another study, on yellow fever vaccine responses in identical twins. That work adds: Convergence reportedly seemed to mark part of the twins' vaccine T cell response, with personalization marking the rest.

The specimen sequenced was CD4+ T cells sorted from blood. This receptor was taken from a woman under 30 in good health. The gene calls are TRBV10-3 and TRBJ2-7; 9 bases match TRBD2. CDR3 loop: CAISGTSSEQYF. CDR3 sequence (DNA): TGTGCCATATCCGGGACTAGCAGCGAGCAGTACTTC.